This is a list of T cell receptor beta chains from one sample in a study of Ad26.COV2.S vaccination and SARS-CoV-2 variants. Data came from immunoSEQ multiplex PCR; TCRdb stores just in-frame clones and leaves some out. The profile shows roughly 92,000 clones, more than 70% of them singletons. The sample in question was peripheral blood, obtained after recovery from COVID-19. The receptor source for this set is a human donor who had recovered from COVID-19. Each CDR3 is given with its conserved first and last residue. The D gene is left open where the match is weak. Expanded clones get a size class; other rows say once, few or many, or leave the size out.

>TRBJ2-1|TRBD2|-|TRBV10-3
TGTGCCACGCATCGGCGGGAGGACAATGAGCAGTTCTTC
CATHRREDNEQFF
>TRBJ2-3|TRBD1|-|TRBV18
TGTGCCAGCTCACCGGGGACAGTGACCACAGATACGCAGTATTTT
CASSPGTVTTDTQYF
>TRBJ1-1|TRBD1|-|TRBV3-1/TRBV3-2
TGTGCCAGCAGCGGGACAGGGGAATCGGCTTTCTTT
CASSGTGESAFF
>TRBJ1-2|-|-|TRBV19
TGTGCCAGTAGTAGACAGCTATATAGCGGCTACACCTTC
CASSRQLYSGYTF
>TRBJ1-4|-|-|TRBV19
TGTGCCAGTAGTACGGGGATACAGGCTAATGAAAAACTGTTTTTT
CASSTGIQANEKLFF
>TRBJ2-4|-|-|TRBV7-2
TGTGCCAGCAGCTTGGGGCCAGCCAAAAACATTCAGTACTTC
CASSLGPAKNIQYF
>TRBJ1-2|-|few|TRBV6-1
TGTGCCAGCAGTGATCGGACGGCGTATGGCTACACCTTC
CASSDRTAYGYTF
>TRBJ1-2|-|-|TRBV23-1
TGCGCCAGCAGTCAATCCCGAGTACAGTTTCCACCTAACTATGGCTACACCTTC
CASSQSRVQFPPNYGYTF
>TRBJ2-7|-|-|TRBV7-2
TGTGCCAGCAGCTTAATAAGAGGGGCCCTCTACGAGCAGTACTTC
CASSLIRGALYEQYF
>TRBJ2-1|TRBD2|once|TRBV28
TGTGCCAGCAGAGCAAGTGCGGGAGGGCGGGCAGATGAGCAGTTCTTC
CASRASAGGRADEQFF
>TRBJ1-1|-|-|TRBV14
TGTGCCAGCAGCCAAGTGAGAGGGTACACTGAAGCTTTCTTT
CASSQVRGYTEAFF
>TRBJ2-2|TRBD2|-|TRBV9
TGTGCCAGCAGCCCCCGGCGGGGGCGGGAGGGCCCCGGGGAGCTGTTTTTT
CASSPRRGREGPGELFF
>TRBJ1-3|-|few|TRBV28
TGTGCCAGCAGTCCGGGACGCCGGGCAAACACCATATATTTT
CASSPGRRANTIYF
>TRBJ2-7|TRBD1|-|TRBV4-3
TGCGCCAGCAGCCAAGGAGTCACAGGGGGCATCTACGAGCAGTACTTC
CASSQGVTGGIYEQYF
>TRBJ1-1|-|-|TRBV19
TGTGCCAGCTTTAGGGGGAACACTGAAGCTTTCTTT
CASFRGNTEAFF
>TRBJ2-5|-|once|TRBV20-1
TGCAGTGCTAGTATCTCCCAAGAGACCCAGTACTTC
CSASISQETQYF
>TRBJ1-3|TRBD1|-|TRBV15
TGTGCCACCAGCAAGACGAGGGGGCAGGGGGCTGTGACTGGAAACACCATATATTTT
CATSKTRGQGAVTGNTIYF
>TRBJ2-3|-|-|TRBV12-3/TRBV12-4
TGTGCCAGCAGTTACCTGGTAGATACGCAGTATTTT
CASSYLVDTQYF
>TRBJ1-1|-|-|TRBV25-1
TGTGCCAGCAGTCCTCAGGGGCAGAACACTGAAGCTTTCTTT
CASSPQGQNTEAFF
>TRBJ1-6|-|-|TRBV11-3
TGTGCCAGCAGCTTAGTCAGGGGAGGATCACCCCTCCACTTT
CASSLVRGGSPLHF
>TRBJ2-3|TRBD2|-|TRBV19
TGTGCCAGTAGTAAGGGACTAGCGGCAGATACGCAGTATTTT
CASSKGLAADTQYF
>TRBJ2-7|TRBD2|-|TRBV29-1
TGCAGCGTTGAAGACCCAGCGGGAGGGTTCTTC
CSVEDPAGGFF
>TRBJ1-6|-|-|TRBV6-6
TGTGCCAGCAGTTACGACCCGGCTTATTCACCCCTCCACTTT
CASSYDPAYSPLHF
>TRBJ2-1|-|-|TRBV29-1
TGCAGCGTTGAAATTTTGGCAGGGGCTAACCCGTTTGCTTGGGGCGGTGAGCAGTTCTTC
CSVEILAGANPFAWGGEQFF
>TRBJ2-7|TRBD2|-|TRBV14
TGTGCCAGCAGCCAAGATCTCACTAGGCTAGCGGGAATCGAGCAGTACTTC
CASSQDLTRLAGIEQYF
>TRBJ1-1|-|few|TRBV7-9
TGTGCCAGCAGCTTAGCGCTTAGGGGGAGAACTGAAGCTTTCTTT
CASSLALRGRTEAFF
>TRBJ2-7|TRBD2|-|TRBV18
TGTGCCAGCTCACCACAGACTAGCGGGGCCTCCTACGAGCAGTACTTC
CASSPQTSGASYEQYF
>TRBJ1-2|TRBD1|once|TRBV5-6
TGTGCCAGCAGCTTGAAGTTGTGGGGCGACAGGGTCTATGGCTACACCTTC
CASSLKLWGDRVYGYTF
>TRBJ1-2|-|-|TRBV4-1
TGCGCCAGCAGCCAAGATGATTCACGCAAAGGTGATGGCTACACCTTC
CASSQDDSRKGDGYTF
>TRBJ2-1|-|-|TRBV19
TGTGCCAGTAGTATGGGCCAGGGTGGCCCAACGTACAATGAGCAGTTCTTC
CASSMGQGGPTYNEQFF
>TRBJ2-4|-|-|TRBV11-1
TGTGCCAGCAGCTTAGCAAGTAGACTCGTTCAGTACTTC
CASSLASRLVQYF
>TRBJ1-2|-|few|TRBV18
TGTGCCAGCTCTCAATGGGACCTTGGCTACACCTTC
CASSQWDLGYTF
>TRBJ2-3|TRBD2|-|TRBV2
TGTGCCAGCACTCCAGGGACTAGCGGTAGCACAGATACGCAGTATTTT
CASTPGTSGSTDTQYF
>TRBJ1-5|TRBD1|-|TRBV5-1
TGCGCCAGCAGAAGCGCGACAGGGGACAATCAGCCCCAGCATTTT
CASRSATGDNQPQHF
>TRBJ2-2|-|-|TRBV28
TGTGCCAGCAGTCCCGCCCCACCGGCAGGGACCGGGGAGCTGTTTTTT
CASSPAPPAGTGELFF
>TRBJ2-7|TRBD1|-|TRBV5-4
TGTGCCAGCAGCGAGCAGGGGGCTTATGAGCAGTACTTC
CASSEQGAYEQYF
>TRBJ2-7|-|-|TRBV10-3
TGTGCCATCAGTGAGGAGGGGTCGAGTGGCTACGAGCAGTACTTC
CAISEEGSSGYEQYF
>TRBJ2-1|-|-|TRBV28
TGTGCCAGCATTTACGCCCGGGATAATGTAAATGAGCAGTTCTTC
CASIYARDNVNEQFF
>TRBJ2-3|TRBD1|-|TRBV24-1
TGTGCCACCAGTGATGCTGGACAGGGACGCACAGATACGCAGTATTTT
CATSDAGQGRTDTQYF
>TRBJ2-4|-|few|TRBV5-8
TGTGCCAGCAGCTTGACAACTGGGTACTTC
CASSLTTGYF
>TRBJ2-3|TRBD2|-|TRBV6-2/TRBV6-3
TGTGCCAGCAGCAAATACGGACTAGCGGACAGCACAGATACGCAGTATTTT
CASSKYGLADSTDTQYF
>TRBJ2-4|TRBD2|-|TRBV2
TGTGCCAGCAGTGAAAGCGGGAGGGCCATGTTTGGGTCCAAAAACATTCAGTACTTC
CASSESGRAMFGSKNIQYF
>TRBJ2-2|TRBD2|many|TRBV7-9
TGTGCCAGCAGCTTGGGGGGGACCGGGGAGCTGTTTTTT
CASSLGGTGELFF
>TRBJ2-3|-|-|TRBV10-3
TGTGCCATCAGTGAAGGAGGATTGTCTAGCGTTAGCACAGATACGCAGTATTTT
CAISEGGLSSVSTDTQYF
>TRBJ1-1|TRBD1|-|TRBV9
TGTGCCAGCAGCGAGAGGCCCACAGGGGTTACTGAAGCTTTCTTT
CASSERPTGVTEAFF
>TRBJ2-7|-|once|TRBV6-2/TRBV6-3
TGTGCCAGCAGCCACGTGGTCTACGAGCAGTACTTC
CASSHVVYEQYF
>TRBJ2-5|TRBD1|-|TRBV19
TGTGCCAGTAGTGCCGGACAGGGCGGTTCCCAGTACTTC
CASSAGQGGSQYF
>TRBJ2-1|-|-|TRBV10-2
TGCGCCAGCGAGGGGGTGGGCAATGAGCAGTTCTTC
CASEGVGNEQFF
>TRBJ2-2|-|-|TRBV2
TGTGCCAGCCGGCAACCCTCGCTAGCTTCGCGCACCGGGGAGCTGTTTTTT
CASRQPSLASRTGELFF
>TRBJ1-2|-|-|TRBV24-1
TGTGCCACAGAAGACAGGAGGTCATATGGCTACACCTTC
CATEDRRSYGYTF